A single sample gave rise to the 21 T cell receptor beta chains below, sequenced in a study of tumor-infiltrating lymphocytes in primary liver carcinoma. Blood RNA was derived from unsorted whole blood, and germline DNA was extracted too. Making TCR beta cDNA involved approximately 0.5 ug total RNA and a constant-region primer. The TCR beta library was amplified through three nested multiplex PCR rounds in a modified ARM-PCR procedure. TRBV1-TRBV30 forward and Cbeta reverse primers drove the first two approximately 10-cycle rounds. TCRdb used MiXCR to reprocess the multiplex PCR reads, holding one entry per CDR3 protein. The data contain about 310,000 distinct CDR3 sequences, about 50% of them singletons. Sequencing was performed on peripheral blood. Receptors were obtained from a woman aged 25 to 45 with primary liver carcinoma and hepatitis B virus infection.

This clonotype was recorded at least ten times. The chain couples TRBV4-1 to TRBJ2-4; TRBD1 matches at 11 bases. Per the germline V gene, CDR1 is MGHRA and CDR2 is YSYEKL. The CDR3 extends over 18 amino acids. The V gene end was trimmed by 0 bases and the J gene end by 6 bases; junction bases not matched to a gene: 10. In nucleotides, the CDR3 is TGCGCCAGCAGCCAAGAATCCGGGACAGGGGGGCTGGTAAACATTCAGTACTTC. Protein: CASSQESGTGGLVNIQYF.

The chain links TRBV6-5 to TRBJ2-2; D perhaps matches TRBD2 (6 bases). CDR3 length equals 14 residues. The V end lost 5 bases, the J end lost 4 bases, and 11 bases lay between the germline ends. Per germline, CDR1 MNHEY and CDR2 SVGAGI. CDR3 region: CASSAGFFTGELFF. The DNA for the CDR3 is TGTGCCAGCAGTGCGGGATTTTTCACCGGGGAGCTGTTTTTT.

In regard to this clonotype: The junction and the germline gene differ at one end; a read error may be behind it. The chain carries TRBV12-3 or TRBV12-4 and TRBJ1-4; D is unclear. CDR3 length: 15 amino acids. CDR3 nucleotides: TGTGCCAGCAGTTTGGTAAACCCAACTGATGAAAAACTGTTTTTT. Its protein product is CASSLVNPTDEKLFF.

In regard to this clonotype: One end of the junction varies from germline; a read error may be responsible. CDR3 in DNA: TGCGCCAGCAGCCAAGATACCCGACCCGAGTACTATGACTACACCTTT. The encoded protein is CASSQDTRPEYYDYTF. This chain connects TRBV4-3 to TRBJ1-2; D is ambiguous. CDR1 and CDR2 (germline): LGHNA, YSLEER. The CDR3 has 16 residues.

As concerns this clonotype: Relative to the germline gene, one junction end is altered; a read error may explain this. The chain combines TRBV28 with TRBJ2-3, with TRBD2 matching over 7 bases. Germline values: CDR1 MDHEN, CDR2 SYDVKM. CDR3 size: 14 residues. The CDR3 region is CASSRDYNTDTKYF. The CDR3 DNA sequence: TGTGCCAGCAGCCGGGACTATAACACAGATACGAAGTATTTT.

This clonotype has more than one count but fewer than ten. V gene TRBV28 combines with J gene TRBJ1-2; 8 nucleotides agree with TRBD1. This CDR3 contains 14 residues. Germline lookup yields CDR1 MDHEN and CDR2 SYDVKM. J gave up 5 bases and V 4 bases, and 6 bases lay outside the gene matches. The CDR3 DNA reads as TGTGCCAGCAGTTCAGGGGGCGCTGGGTATGGCTACACCTTC. It codes for CASSSGGAGYGYTF.

This clonotype was picked up many times. This sequence joins TRBV11-2 and TRBJ2-7, with 7 bases identical to TRBD1. The CDR3 has 15 residues. Germline CDR1 reads SGHAT; CDR2 reads FQNNGV. V lost 5 bases, J lost 5 bases, and 12 bases stayed unmatched. The CDR3 here is CASSPRQGSIHEQYF. For the CDR3, the DNA is TGTGCCAGCAGCCCTCGACAGGGTAGTATCCACGAGCAGTACTTC.

This chain uses TRBV7-8 with TRBJ2-3; 9 bases fit TRBD2. The V gene's germline CDR1 is SGHVS and CDR2 FQNEAQ. V trimming: 5 bases; J trimming: 5 bases; junction bases outside the gene matches: 17. This CDR3 region has 18 residues. The CDR3 sequence: CASSGSVAGERNRDTQYF. As DNA, the CDR3 is TGTGCCAGCAGCGGAAGTGTAGCGGGGGAGCGGAACAGAGATACGCAGTATTTT. Full variable domain (remainder filled in from reference TRBV7-8 and TRBJ2-3): GAGVSQSPRYKVAKRGQDVALRCDPISGHVSLFWYQQALGQGPEFLTYFQNEAQLDKSGLPSDRFFAERPEGSVSTLKIQRTQQEDSAVYLCASSGSVAGERNRDTQYFGPGTRLTVL.

The sample holds many counts of this clonotype. The CDR3 nucleotides read TGTGCCAGCAGCAAGGACAGGGTAAACTACGAGCAGTACTTC. This gives the protein CASSKDRVNYEQYF. The rearrangement links TRBV6-2 or TRBV6-3 to TRBJ2-7, with 8 bases aligning to TRBD1. Germline trimming cut 6 bases from V and 3 bases from J; bases unmatched to any gene: 7. Germline-derived CDR1 and CDR2 are MNHEY and SVGEGT. The CDR3 runs 14 residues.

On this clonotype: This could be a read error, since a much larger clone is one nucleotide away. The V gene is TRBV7-8, the J gene TRBJ2-5; D is ambiguous. This CDR3 region has 14 residues. Trimming removed 0 bases from V and 6 bases from J, with 11 bases in between. Germline V gives CDR1 SGHVS, CDR2 FQNEAQ. CDR3 sequence (DNA): TGTGCCAGCAGCTTAGCTCCTAGGGTGAAGACCCAGTACTTC. It codes for CASSLAPRVKTQYF.

This clonotype was recorded a few times. The V and J genes are TRBV7-8 and TRBJ1-5; D perhaps matches TRBD1 (5 bases). The CDR3 is 14 amino acids. The germline CDR1 and CDR2 sequences are SGHVS and FQNEAQ. V was clipped by 2 bases and J by 2 bases, with 7 bases between them. The CDR3 loop reads CASSLIRGNQPQHF. Written as DNA, the CDR3 is TGTGCCAGCAGCTTAATCAGGGGCAATCAGCCCCAGCATTTT.

This clonotype showed up just a few times. The chain employs TRBV6-2 or TRBV6-3 and TRBJ2-7, with TRBD2 identical over 13 bases. Germline trimming cut 10 bases from V and 2 bases from J; bases unmatched to any gene: 5. The CDR3 is made up of 14 amino acids. Germline V lookup: CDR1 MNHEY, CDR2 SVGEGT. Here the CDR3 reads CATRLAGGTYEQYF. The CDR3 bases are TGTGCCACCCGACTAGCGGGAGGCACCTACGAGCAGTACTTC.

Comments on this clonotype: In this CDR3 the conserved last residue, phenylalanine or tryptophan, is missing, so a read error is likely. The V and J genes are TRBV7-9 and TRBJ2-3; D gene uncertain. This CDR3 spans 15 amino acids. The germline V gene has CDR1 SEHNR and CDR2 FQNEAQ (reference sequence). Deletions cut 1 base from V and 0 bases from J, with 8 bases between. CDR3 in amino acids: CASSLVLGSTDTQYI. The CDR3 DNA is TGTGCCAGCAGCTTAGTCTTGGGCAGCACAGATACGCAGTATATT.

This clonotype was counted ten times or more. The chain employs TRBV11-3 and TRBJ1-6; D perhaps matches TRBD1 (6 bases). Germline V lookup: CDR1 SGHNT, CDR2 YENEEA. CDR3 size: 16 residues. V was pared by 3 bases and J by 5 bases, with 14 bases between. The CDR3 DNA reads as TGTGCCAGCAGCTTCTCCGGGGGCGTGGATAATTCACCCCTCCACTTT. Translation: CASSFSGGVDNSPLHF.

This clonotype was observed a few times. V is TRBV6-2 or TRBV6-3 and J is TRBJ1-1, with D possibly being TRBD1 (5 bases). Trimming removed 0 bases at V and 6 bases at J, with 14 bases between. The V gene's germline CDR1 is MNHEY and CDR2 SVGEGT. The CDR3 is 15 amino acids. The CDR3 region has the DNA TGTGCCAGCAGTTACTCGACAACCAGGGTGCCTGAAGCTTTCTTT. Protein: CASSYSTTRVPEAFF.

J is TRBJ2-1 and V is TRBV11-2; D ambiguous. CDR3 length equals 11 residues. Trimming cost V 2 bases and J 12 bases, with 8 bases left between them. CDR1 is SGHAT, CDR2 FQNNGV, per germline. For the CDR3, the DNA is TGTGCCAGCAGCTTAAAGTTTGGGCAGTTCTTC. Its protein is CASSLKFGQFF.

Remarks on this clonotype: This may be a read error, as it is one base from a much larger clone. V and J are TRBV12-3 or TRBV12-4 and TRBJ2-3; D remains ambiguous. The closer fit of TRBJ1-5 to the DNA end suggests the J call may be wrong. The CDR3 totals 15 residues. As DNA, the CDR3 is TGTGCCAGCAGTTTCACTAGCGGGAATACAGATACGCAGCATTTT. Its protein is CASSFTSGNTDTQHF.

This chain links TRBV11-2 with TRBJ2-3; unclear D gene. This CDR3 contains 12 residues. The germline gives CDR1 SGHAT, CDR2 FQNNGV. CDR3 sequence (DNA): TGTGATAGCAGCTTCTATACAGATACGCAGTATTTT. Residues: CDSSFYTDTQYF.

This clonotype was seen only a few times. CDR3 nucleotides: TGCGCCAGCAGCCAAGAATGGGGTGGGGACACTGAAGCTTTCTTT. It is translated as CASSQEWGGDTEAFF. The J gene is TRBJ1-1, the V gene TRBV4-3; D gene uncertain. From germline, CDR1 is LGHNA and CDR2 YSLEER. Trimming pared 0 bases from V and 3 bases from J, leaving 11 bases between. This CDR3 is 15 amino acids long.

This clonotype was detected many times. The V call is TRBV11-2, the J call TRBJ2-7; D might be TRBD1 (6 bases). Per germline, CDR1 SGHAT and CDR2 FQNNGV. The CDR3 covers 17 residues. V was pared by 5 bases and J by 3 bases, with 23 bases between. CDR3 region: CASSKGHAARYLYEQYF. CDR3 coding DNA: TGTGCCAGCAGCAAGGGACACGCCGCCCGTTATCTCTACGAGCAGTACTTC.

With regard to this clonotype: Possible read error: a much larger clone is one base away. J is TRBJ2-7 and V is TRBV12-3 or TRBV12-4; weak D call: TRBD1 (6 bases). CDR3 length: 14 residues. Trimming removed 3 bases at V and 3 bases at J, with 12 bases between. CDR3 in amino acids: CASSFTGLSYEQYF. CDR3 nucleotide sequence: TGTGCCAGCAGTTTCACAGGGTTAAGCTACGAGCAGTACTTC.